What follows are 23 T cell receptor beta chains derived from one specimen sequenced in a study of cytomegalovirus exposure and HLA in healthy donors. 13 Jbeta primers and 60 Vbeta primers were used for the PCR. Clones were sequenced by immunoSEQ multiplex PCR, and TCRdb holds only the in-frame ones, with some missing. The table lists 30,000 to 40,000 clones, less than 85% of them singletons. Material: PBMCs. Receptor source: a woman in her late teens or twenties in good health and CMV-seropositive.

This clone was seen only a few times. This chain uses TRBV4-2 with TRBJ2-3; 16 nucleotides align to TRBD2. The V gene's germline CDR1 is LGHNA and CDR2 YNFKEQ. The CDR3 is made up of 16 amino acids. J gave up 5 bases and V 3 bases, and 2 bases lay outside the gene matches. For the CDR3, the DNA is TGTGCCAGCAGCCAGGGACTAGCGGGGGGGCAAGATACGCAGTATTTT. This gives the protein CASSQGLAGGQDTQYF.

This clone has only a few counts. The chain uses TRBV7-2 and TRBJ2-3; 8 nucleotides agree with TRBD2. The CDR3 has 17 residues. CDR1 is SGHTA, CDR2 FQGNSA, per germline. V lost 1 base and J lost 7; bases outside the gene matches: 13. CDR3 protein: CASSLGPQREIRNTQYF. The CDR3 nucleotides read TGTGCCAGCAGCTTAGGCCCGCAGCGGGAGATCAGGAATACGCAGTATTTT. The entire variable domain, with the rest obtained from reference TRBV7-2 and TRBJ2-3, is as follows: GAGVSQSPSNKVTEKGKDVELRCDPISGHTALYWYRQSLGQGLEFLIYFQGNSAPDKSGLPSDRFSAERTGGSVSTLTIQRTQQEDSAVYLCASSLGPQREIRNTQYFGPGTRLTVL.

This chain connects TRBV10-3 to TRBJ2-3, with D uncertain. The CDR3 has 12 residues. The V and J ends lost 3 bases and 9 bases respectively, with 10 bases between them. Germline V gene sequence: CDR1 ENHRY, CDR2 SYGVKD. In DNA form, the CDR3 reads TGTGCCATCAGTGAAAAGGAGCGAACGCAGTATTTT. This codes for CAISEKERTQYF.

The V call is TRBV4-3, the J call TRBJ1-2, with D tentatively TRBD1 (6 bases). Trimming took off 1 base at V and 3 bases at J, with 9 bases between the two ends. CDR3 length equals 14 residues. The V gene's germline CDR1 is LGHNA and CDR2 YSLEER. CDR3 bases: TGCGCCAGCAGCCAAGGGGGGCGTGACTATGGCTACACCTTC. Encoded protein: CASSQGGRDYGYTF.

Only a few counts were recorded for this clone. This chain joins TRBV7-2 and TRBJ2-7; 10 bases map to TRBD2. From germline, CDR1 is SGHTA and CDR2 FQGNSA. This CDR3 comprises 17 residues. V was pared by 4 bases and J by 1 base, with 10 bases of the junction left unmatched. The CDR3 DNA reads as TGTGCCAGCAGCTCACCCGGGACTAGCGTCCGATCCTACGAGCAGTACTTC. It encodes CASSSPGTSVRSYEQYF. The full variable domain, with the rest looked up from reference TRBV7-2 and TRBJ2-7, is GAGVSQSPSNKVTEKGKDVELRCDPISGHTALYWYRQSLGQGLEFLIYFQGNSAPDKSGLPSDRFSAERTGGSVSTLTIQRTQQEDSAVYLCASSSPGTSVRSYEQYFGPGTRLTVT.

A note on this clone: One end of the junction does not line up with germline, which may come from a read error. J is TRBJ2-1 and V is TRBV18; 8 bases line up with TRBD2. Germline V CDR1 and CDR2: KGHSH, LQKENI. The CDR3 covers 16 residues. The CDR3 DNA is TGTGCCAGCTCCCCACTTTCCGGGGGGGGGCAGAATGAGCAGTTCTTC. Translated: CASSPLSGGGQNEQFF.

Comments on this clone: One junction end disagrees with the germline gene, perhaps due to a read error. The V gene is TRBV5-6, the J gene TRBJ1-2; TRBD1 matches 9 bases. Germline-derived CDR1 and CDR2 are SGHDT and YYEEEE. The CDR3 is 14 residues long. The CDR3 nucleotides read TGTGCCAGCAGCTTGACCCGGACAGGGGATGGCTACCCCTTC. Its translation is CASSLTRTGDGYPF.

The V call is TRBV13, the J call TRBJ1-2; perhaps TRBD1 as D (6 bases). Trimming stripped 5 bases from V and 1 base from J, with 17 bases between. Germline CDR1 is PRHDT and CDR2 is FYEKMQ (reference sequence). This CDR3 is 16 amino acids long. The DNA for the CDR3 is TGTGCCAGCAGCCTCCCGGATAGGGACAATAACTATGGCTACACCTTC. It yields the protein CASSLPDRDNNYGYTF. Complete variable domain (other parts from reference TRBV13 and TRBJ1-2): AAGVIQSPRHLIKEKRETATLKCYPIPRHDTVYWYQQGPGQDPQFLISFYEKMQSDKGSIPDRFSAQQFSDYHSELNMSSLELGDSALYFCASSLPDRDNNYGYTFGSGTRLTVV.

This chain joins TRBV19 and TRBJ1-1; D possibly corresponds to TRBD1 (5 bases). This CDR3 has 12 residues. Trimming removed 10 bases at V and 6 bases at J, with 15 bases between. Germline CDR1 and CDR2: LNHDA and SQIVND (reference sequence). The CDR3 nucleotides are TGTGCCACGTCGTCGCAGGGTTCTGAAGCTTTCTTT. Amino acid sequence: CATSSQGSEAFF. Full variable domain (outside the CDR3, taken from reference TRBV19 and TRBJ1-1): DGGITQSPKYLFRKEGQNVTLSCEQNLNHDAMYWYRQDPGQGLRLIYYSQIVNDFQKGDIAEGYSVSREKKESFPLTVTSAQKNPTAFYLCATSSQGSEAFFGQGTRLTVV.

V and J are TRBV6-6 and TRBJ2-6; D gene uncertain. CDR3 length: 14 amino acids. The V gene's germline CDR1 is MNHNY and CDR2 SVGAGI (reference sequence). V gave up 7 bases and J gave up 0 bases, with 7 bases separating them. CDR3 nucleotide sequence: TGTGCCAGCACCTACCGCTCTGGGGCCAACGTCCTGACTTTC. Its translation: CASTYRSGANVLTF.

Note on this clone: A junction boundary mismatches the germline segment, possibly from a read error. This chain links TRBV7-9 with TRBJ2-5, with 10 bases that match TRBD2. Per the germline V gene, CDR1 is SEHNR and CDR2 is FQNEAQ (reference sequence). The CDR3 contains 18 residues. The CDR3 DNA is TGTTCCAGCAGCTTATTAGGGACTAGCGTCCTCCCTCGAGAGACCCAGTACTTC. Translating it yields CSSSLLGTSVLPRETQYF.

In its sample, this clone was seen once. The chain combines TRBV28 with TRBJ1-5; tentative D call: TRBD1 (6 bases). The germline V gene encodes CDR1 MDHEN and CDR2 SYDVKM. V lost 6 bases, J lost 0 bases, and 24 bases lay in between. The CDR3 totals 19 residues. Written as DNA, the CDR3 is TGTGCCAGCAGCCCCCCGGGACACCCTAGGGGGTATAGCAATCAGCCCCAGCATTTT. It translates to CASSPPGHPRGYSNQPQHF.

The V call is TRBV2, the J call TRBJ1-5; D is possibly TRBD1 (5 bases). CDR1 and CDR2 (germline): SNHLY, FYNNEI. V was trimmed by 2 bases and J by 7 bases, leaving 12 bases between them. This CDR3 is built from 14 residues. The CDR3 region has the DNA TGTGCCAGCAGTGAATCAGGGCGGGAGCAGCCCCAGCATTTT. Its translation: CASSESGREQPQHF.

This CDR3 reads CSVDGGSVTEAFF. The CDR3 DNA is TGCAGCGTTGATGGCGGGAGTGTGACTGAAGCTTTCTTT. V usage is TRBV29-1 and J usage is TRBJ1-1, with D uncertain. The length of the CDR3 is 13 residues. Germline V lookup: CDR1 SQVTM, CDR2 ANQGSEA. The V and J ends lost 3 bases and 5 bases respectively, with 13 bases between them.

The chain recombines TRBV4-1 with TRBJ2-5, with 9 nucleotides matching TRBD2. The CDR3 is 17 amino acids. After removal of 5 bases from V and 5 bases from J, the junction contained 15 bases not matched to a gene. Germline assignment: CDR1 MGHRA and CDR2 YSYEKL. CDR3 sequence (DNA): TGCGCCAGCAGCGGGTTGACTCGGACTAGCGCGTGGGAGACCCAGTACTTC. Protein: CASSGLTRTSAWETQYF.

This clone has more than one count but fewer than ten. The chain recombines TRBV19 with TRBJ1-1, with D maybe TRBD1 (6 bases). CDR1 and CDR2 (germline): LNHDA, SQIVND (reference sequence). With 6 bases removed from V and 4 bases from J, the gap between germline ends came to 15 bases. The length of the CDR3 is 14 residues. DNA of the CDR3: TGTGCCAGTAGAGCTTGGGGGGGCGGCACTGAAGCTTTCTTT. Translation: CASRAWGGGTEAFF. The variable domain in full, with the rest retrieved from reference TRBV19 and TRBJ1-1, is DGGITQSPKYLFRKEGQNVTLSCEQNLNHDAMYWYRQDPGQGLRLIYYSQIVNDFQKGDIAEGYSVSREKKESFPLTVTSAQKNPTAFYLCASRAWGGGTEAFFGQGTRLTVV.

This clone was picked up one time. V gene TRBV6-1 combines with J gene TRBJ1-5, with a tentative D call TRBD1 (6 bases). V was clipped by 1 base and J by 4 bases, with 11 bases between them. The CDR3 totals 15 residues. In germline, CDR1 is MNHNS, CDR2 SASEGT. The CDR3 DNA is TGTGCCAGCAGTGAAGGGCAGGGGATGAATCAGCCCCAGCATTTT. The encoded protein is CASSEGQGMNQPQHF.

V usage is TRBV28 and J usage is TRBJ2-1, with TRBD2 matching over 8 bases. The CDR3 runs 14 residues. The V gene's germline CDR1 is MDHEN and CDR2 SYDVKM. Trimming removed 5 bases from V and 7 bases from J; junction bases left unmatched: 7. Here the CDR3 reads CASSLLSGGNEQFF. The CDR3 DNA follows: TGTGCCAGCAGTCTACTGTCGGGGGGGAATGAGCAGTTCTTC.

On this clone: The junction departs from germline at one end; a sequencing error may be responsible. The rearrangement uses TRBV4-3 and TRBJ2-7, with TRBD1 as a possible D gene (6 bases). Looked up from germline, CDR1 is LGHNA and CDR2 is YSLEER. This CDR3 has 15 amino acids. The CDR3 loop reads CASNQHPYRAYEQYF. The DNA of the CDR3 is TGCGCCAGCAACCAACACCCGTACAGGGCTTACGAGCAGTACTTC.

The chain links TRBV4-3 to TRBJ2-1; the D gene is possibly TRBD2 (5 bases). This CDR3 region has 14 residues. Germline CDR1 LGHNA, CDR2 YSLEER. V was clipped by 5 bases and J by 8 bases, with 16 bases between them. In DNA, the CDR3 is TGCGCCAGCAGCGTCGGGATTAGAAGCGATGAGCAGTTCTTC. It encodes CASSVGIRSDEQFF.

This clone showed up just once. This chain uses TRBV2 with TRBJ2-2; TRBD1 matches at 7 bases. The CDR3 sequence is 13 residues long. V lost 9 bases and J lost 5; bases outside the gene matches: 6. CDR1 and CDR2 from the germline V gene are SNHLY and FYNNEI. This CDR3 reads CARGQVGTGELFF. CDR3 nucleotides: TGTGCCAGAGGACAGGTTGGAACCGGGGAGCTGTTTTTT.

The V gene is TRBV27, the J gene TRBJ2-7, with TRBD2 matching over 11 bases. V lost 4 bases, J lost 3 bases, and 14 bases stayed unmatched. This CDR3 region has 18 residues. CDR1 is MNHEY, CDR2 SMNVEV, per germline (reference sequence). The CDR3 DNA is TGTGCCAGCAGTTCTCTCCCCCTAGCGGGAGGCCCCGTCTACGAGCAGTACTTC. Protein: CASSSLPLAGGPVYEQYF.

This rearrangement joins TRBV28 to TRBJ2-5; 7 nucleotides align to TRBD1. Unmatched junction bases numbered 11, after V lost 5 bases and J lost 5 bases. Germline V gives CDR1 MDHEN, CDR2 SYDVKM. The CDR3 covers 15 residues. The CDR3 sequence: CASSLPTGYSETQYF. The CDR3 DNA reads as TGTGCCAGCAGTCTGCCGACAGGGTATTCGGAGACCCAGTACTTC.